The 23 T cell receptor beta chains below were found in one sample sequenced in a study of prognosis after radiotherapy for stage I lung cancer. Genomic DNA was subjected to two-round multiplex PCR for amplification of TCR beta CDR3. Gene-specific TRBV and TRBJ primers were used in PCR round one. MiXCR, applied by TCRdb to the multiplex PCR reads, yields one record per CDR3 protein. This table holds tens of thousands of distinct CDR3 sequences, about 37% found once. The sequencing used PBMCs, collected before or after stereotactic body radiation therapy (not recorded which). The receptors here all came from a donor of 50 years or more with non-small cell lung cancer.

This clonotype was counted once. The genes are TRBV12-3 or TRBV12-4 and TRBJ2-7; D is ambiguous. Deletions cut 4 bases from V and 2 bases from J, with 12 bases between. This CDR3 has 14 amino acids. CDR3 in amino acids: CASSYLGWAYEQYF. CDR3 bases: TGTGCCAGCAGTTACCTAGGTTGGGCCTACGAGCAGTACTTC.

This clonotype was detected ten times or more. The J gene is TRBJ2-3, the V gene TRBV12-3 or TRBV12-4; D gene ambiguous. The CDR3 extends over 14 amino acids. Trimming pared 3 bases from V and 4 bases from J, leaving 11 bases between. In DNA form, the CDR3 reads TGTGCCAGCAGTTTTCGCTCTATGCCAGATACGCAGTATTTT. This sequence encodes CASSFRSMPDTQYF.

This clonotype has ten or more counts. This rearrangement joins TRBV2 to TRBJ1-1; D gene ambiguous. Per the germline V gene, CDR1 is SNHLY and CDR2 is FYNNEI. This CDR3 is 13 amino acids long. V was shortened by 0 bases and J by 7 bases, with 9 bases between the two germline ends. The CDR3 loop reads CASSEARSFEAFF. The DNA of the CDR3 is TGTGCCAGCAGTGAAGCGCGAAGTTTTGAAGCTTTCTTT.

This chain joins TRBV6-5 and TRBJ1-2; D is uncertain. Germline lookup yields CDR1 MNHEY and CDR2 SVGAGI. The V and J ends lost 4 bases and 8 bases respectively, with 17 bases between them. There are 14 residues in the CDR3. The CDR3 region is CASSSLTTALGYTF. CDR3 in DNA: TGTGCCAGCAGTTCCCTTACCACAGCCTTGGGCTACACCTTC.

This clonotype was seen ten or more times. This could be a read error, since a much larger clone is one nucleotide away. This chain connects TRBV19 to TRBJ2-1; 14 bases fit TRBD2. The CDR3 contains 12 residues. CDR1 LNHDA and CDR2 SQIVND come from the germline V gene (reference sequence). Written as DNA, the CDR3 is TGTGCCGGTAGTGGGGGGACTAGCGGGAGGTTCTTC. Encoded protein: CAGSGGTSGRFF.

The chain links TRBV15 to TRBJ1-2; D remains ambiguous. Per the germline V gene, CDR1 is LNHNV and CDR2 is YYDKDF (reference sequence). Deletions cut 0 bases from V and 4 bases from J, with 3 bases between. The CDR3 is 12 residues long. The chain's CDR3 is CATSREAYGYTF. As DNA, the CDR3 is TGTGCCACCAGCAGAGAGGCCTATGGCTACACCTTC.

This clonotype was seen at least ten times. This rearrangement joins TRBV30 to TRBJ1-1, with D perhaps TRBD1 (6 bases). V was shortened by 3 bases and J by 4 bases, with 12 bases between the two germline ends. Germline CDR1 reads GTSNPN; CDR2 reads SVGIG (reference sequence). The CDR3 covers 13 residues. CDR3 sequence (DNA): TGTGCCTGGAGCACGACAGGAATCACTGAAGCTTTCTTT. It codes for CAWSTTGITEAFF.

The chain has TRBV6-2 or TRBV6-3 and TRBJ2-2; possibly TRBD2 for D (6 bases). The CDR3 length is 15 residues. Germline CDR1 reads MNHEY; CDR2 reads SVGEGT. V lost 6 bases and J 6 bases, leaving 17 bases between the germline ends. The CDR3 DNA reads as TGTGCCAGCAGGACAGCTCCGGGGGACGCCGGGGAGCTGTTTTTT. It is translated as CASRTAPGDAGELFF.

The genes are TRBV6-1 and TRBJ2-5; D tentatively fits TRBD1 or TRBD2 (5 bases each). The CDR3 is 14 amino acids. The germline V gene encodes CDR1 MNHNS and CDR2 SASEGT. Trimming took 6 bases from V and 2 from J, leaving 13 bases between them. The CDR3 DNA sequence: TGTGCCAGCAGCCGCCGGGGCAGACAAGAGACCCAGTACTTC. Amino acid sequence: CASSRRGRQETQYF.

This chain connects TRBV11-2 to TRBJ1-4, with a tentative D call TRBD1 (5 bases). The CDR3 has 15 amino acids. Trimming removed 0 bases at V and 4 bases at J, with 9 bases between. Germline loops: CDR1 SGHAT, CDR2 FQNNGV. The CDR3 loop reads CASSLDLQGNEKLFF. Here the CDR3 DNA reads TGTGCCAGCAGCTTAGATCTGCAGGGTAATGAAAAACTGTTTTTT.

CDR3 amino acids: CSALDRDGNQPQHF. In nucleotides, the CDR3 is TGCAGTGCTCTTGACAGGGACGGCAATCAGCCCCAGCATTTT. V usage is TRBV20-1 and J usage is TRBJ1-5, with TRBD1 matching over 7 bases. The CDR3 runs 14 residues. CDR1 is DFQATT and CDR2 is SNEGSKA in the germline V gene (reference sequence). V lost 5 bases, J lost 2 bases, and 6 bases stayed unmatched.

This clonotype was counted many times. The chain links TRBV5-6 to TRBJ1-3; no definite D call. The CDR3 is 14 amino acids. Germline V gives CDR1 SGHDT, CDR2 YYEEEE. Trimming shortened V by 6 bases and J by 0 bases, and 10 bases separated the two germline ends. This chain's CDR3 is CASNPLTSGNTIYF. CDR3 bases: TGTGCCAGCAATCCACTTACCTCTGGAAACACCATATATTTT.

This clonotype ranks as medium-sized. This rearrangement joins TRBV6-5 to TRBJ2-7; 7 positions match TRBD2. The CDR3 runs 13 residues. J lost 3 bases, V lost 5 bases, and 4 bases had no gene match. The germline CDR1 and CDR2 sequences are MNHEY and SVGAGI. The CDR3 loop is CASSVKRDYEQYF. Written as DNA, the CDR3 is TGTGCCAGCAGTGTTAAGCGGGACTACGAGCAGTACTTC.

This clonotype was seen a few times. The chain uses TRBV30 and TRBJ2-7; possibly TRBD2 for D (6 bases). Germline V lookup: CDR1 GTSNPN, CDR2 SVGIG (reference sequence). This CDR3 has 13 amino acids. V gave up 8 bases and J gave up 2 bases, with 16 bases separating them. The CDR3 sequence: CAAKRDSTYEQYF. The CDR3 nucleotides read TGTGCCGCTAAACGGGACTCAACCTACGAGCAGTACTTC. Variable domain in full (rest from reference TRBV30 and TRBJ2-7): SQTIHQWPATLVQPVGSPLSLECTVEGTSNPNLYWYRQAAGRGLQLLFYSVGIGQISSEVPQNLSASRPQDRQFILSSKKLLLSDSGFYLCAAKRDSTYEQYFGPGTRLTVT.

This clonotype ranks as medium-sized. Here the CDR3 reads CASSLRDRGSTGELFF. The CDR3 DNA sequence: TGCGCCAGCAGCTTGAGGGACAGGGGTTCCACCGGGGAGCTGTTTTTT. The rearrangement uses TRBV5-1 and TRBJ2-2, with 10 bases lining up with TRBD1. CDR1 and CDR2 from the germline V gene are SGHRS and YFSETQ. This CDR3 spans 16 amino acids. V gave up 1 base and J gave up 4 bases; unmatched junction bases: 4.

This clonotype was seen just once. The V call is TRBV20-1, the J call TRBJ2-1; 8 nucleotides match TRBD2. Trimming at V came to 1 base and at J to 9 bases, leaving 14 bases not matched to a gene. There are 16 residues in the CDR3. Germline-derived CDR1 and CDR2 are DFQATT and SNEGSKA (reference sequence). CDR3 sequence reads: CSARAPGGGGEGEQFF. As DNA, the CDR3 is TGCAGTGCTAGAGCCCCGGGGGGGGGGGGCGAGGGTGAGCAGTTCTTC.

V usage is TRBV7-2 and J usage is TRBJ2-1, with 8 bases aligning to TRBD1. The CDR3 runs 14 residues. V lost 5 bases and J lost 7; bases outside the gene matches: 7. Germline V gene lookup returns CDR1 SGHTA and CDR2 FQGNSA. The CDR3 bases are TGTGCCAGCAGCCAGGGACAGGTGGCAAATGAGCAGTTCTTC. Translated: CASSQGQVANEQFF.

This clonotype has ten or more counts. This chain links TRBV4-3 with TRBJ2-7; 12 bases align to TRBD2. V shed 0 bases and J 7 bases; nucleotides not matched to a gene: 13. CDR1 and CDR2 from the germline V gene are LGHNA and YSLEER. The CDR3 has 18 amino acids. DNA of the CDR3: TGCGCCAGCAGCCAAGATCGCCGGACTAGCGGGACCGGGCGGGAGCAGTACTTC. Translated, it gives CASSQDRRTSGTGREQYF.

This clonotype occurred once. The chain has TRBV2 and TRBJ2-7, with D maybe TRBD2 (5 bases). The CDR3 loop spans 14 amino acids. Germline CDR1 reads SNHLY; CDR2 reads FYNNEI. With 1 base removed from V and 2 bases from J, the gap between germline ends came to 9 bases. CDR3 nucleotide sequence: TGTGCCAGCAGTGAAGGGGGAGCAGCCTACGAGCAGTACTTC. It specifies CASSEGGAAYEQYF.

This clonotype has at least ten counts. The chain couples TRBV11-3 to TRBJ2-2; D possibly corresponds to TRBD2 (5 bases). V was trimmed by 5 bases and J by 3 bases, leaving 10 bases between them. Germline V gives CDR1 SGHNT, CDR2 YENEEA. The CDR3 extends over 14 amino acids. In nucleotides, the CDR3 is TGTGCCAGCAGCCGAGGGCCGGACACCGGGGAGCTGTTTTTT. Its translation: CASSRGPDTGELFF.

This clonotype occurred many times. CDR3 DNA sequence: TGTGCCTGGAGTGTTGGCAGGAGATCCCAAGAGACCCAGTACTTC. Translation: CAWSVGRRSQETQYF. V gene TRBV30 combines with J gene TRBJ2-5; D not certain. The germline V gene encodes CDR1 GTSNPN and CDR2 SVGIG (reference sequence). V dropped 0 bases and J dropped 1 base, with 12 bases sitting between them. The CDR3 runs 15 residues.

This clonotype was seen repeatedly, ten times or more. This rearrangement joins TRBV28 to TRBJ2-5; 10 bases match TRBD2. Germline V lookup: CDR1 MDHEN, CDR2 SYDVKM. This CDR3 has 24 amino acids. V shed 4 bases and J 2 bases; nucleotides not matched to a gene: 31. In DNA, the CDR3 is TGTGCCAGCAGTTGGACAGGGTCATTCCCTAGCGGGAGAAGACCACTCAAAAATCAAGAGACCCAGTACTTC. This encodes CASSWTGSFPSGRRPLKNQETQYF.

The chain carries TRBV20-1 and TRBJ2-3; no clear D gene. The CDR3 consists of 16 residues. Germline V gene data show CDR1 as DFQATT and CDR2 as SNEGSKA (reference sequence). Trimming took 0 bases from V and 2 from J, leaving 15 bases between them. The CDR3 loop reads CSARDLERLVTDTQYF. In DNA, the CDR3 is TGCAGTGCTAGAGATCTAGAGCGTCTAGTCACAGATACGCAGTATTTT.